These 10 T cell receptor beta chains came from one sample sequenced in a study of cytomegalovirus exposure and HLA in healthy donors. TCRdb keeps only in-frame clones here, not all; method: immunoSEQ multiplex PCR. The sample gives 150,000 to 250,000 clones, 84% of which show up once; around 15% is in the top ten. Sequences were obtained from PBMCs. These TCRs come from a young woman in good health and CMV-seropositive.

CDR3 coding DNA: TGTGCCAGTAGCGGACTAGCGGGAGGCTACGAGCAGTACTTC. Amino acid sequence: CASSGLAGGYEQYF. The chain is built from TRBV19 and TRBJ2-7; 14 positions match TRBD2. This CDR3 has 14 residues. Unmatched junction bases numbered 1, after V lost 6 bases and J lost 3 bases. Germline-derived CDR1 and CDR2 are LNHDA and SQIVND (reference sequence).

This sequence joins TRBV15 and TRBJ2-7; 7 positions agree with TRBD1. This CDR3 contains 14 residues. CDR1 and CDR2 (germline): LNHNV, YYDKDF (reference sequence). After removal of 2 bases from V and 3 bases from J, the junction contained 4 bases not matched to a gene. The DNA for the CDR3 is TGTGCCACCAGCAGACCGGGACAGTTCTACGAGCAGTACTTC. Translated: CATSRPGQFYEQYF.

This clone was seen just once. The V and J genes are TRBV11-2 and TRBJ2-1; the match to TRBD1 covers 9 bases. The length of the CDR3 is 17 residues. The V and J ends lost 2 bases and 8 bases, in that order; junction bases with no gene match: 13. CDR1 is SGHAT and CDR2 is FQNNGV in the germline V gene. CDR3 sequence: CASSLLPPRDREDEQFF. CDR3 DNA: TGTGCCAGCAGCTTATTGCCTCCGAGGGACAGGGAAGATGAGCAGTTCTTC.

This chain joins TRBV15 and TRBJ1-5, with D unresolved. This CDR3 is 17 amino acids long. V was clipped by 0 bases and J by 1 base, with 13 bases between them. CDR1 and CDR2 from the germline V gene are LNHNV and YYDKDF (reference sequence). CDR3: CATSRDWRGGSNQPQHF. CDR3 nucleotide sequence: TGTGCCACCAGCAGAGACTGGCGAGGAGGCAGCAATCAGCCCCAGCATTTT.

The chain uses TRBV6-5 and TRBJ2-6; D not resolved. The germline V and J ends were trimmed by 6 bases and 0 bases, with 9 bases remaining between them. CDR1 is MNHEY and CDR2 is SVGAGI in the germline V gene. This CDR3 region has 15 residues. CDR3 amino acids: CASSSQYSGANVLTF. Written as DNA, the CDR3 is TGTGCCAGCAGCTCACAGTACTCTGGGGCCAACGTCCTGACTTTC.

The chain joins TRBV6-5 to TRBJ2-1, with D perhaps TRBD2 (6 bases). This CDR3 contains 15 residues. Per germline, CDR1 MNHEY and CDR2 SVGAGI. The ends were cut back, 6 bases at V and 0 bases at J, with 12 bases in the middle. For the CDR3, the DNA is TGTGCCAGCAGCTTTAGCGGAAGCTCCTACAATGAGCAGTTCTTC. It yields the protein CASSFSGSSYNEQFF.

This chain uses TRBV15 with TRBJ2-2; 9 bases fit TRBD2. V lost 5 bases and J lost 4; bases outside the gene matches: 5. This CDR3 has 15 amino acids. CDR1 is LNHNV and CDR2 is YYDKDF in the germline V gene (reference sequence). As DNA, the CDR3 is TGTGCCACCAGCGATGGCGGGAGGGCCACCGGGGAGCTGTTTTTT. Protein product: CATSDGGRATGELFF.

The chain employs TRBV5-1 and TRBJ2-7, with 7 bases matching TRBD1. CDR3 length: 14 residues. Germline lookup yields CDR1 SGHRS and CDR2 YFSETQ. The V and J ends lost 2 bases and 3 bases, in that order; junction bases with no gene match: 5. CDR3 nucleotides: TGCGCCAGCAGCTTCGACAGGGCCCTCTACGAGCAGTACTTC. It encodes CASSFDRALYEQYF.

V gene TRBV2 combines with J gene TRBJ1-1; D uncertain. Trimming removed 9 bases at V and 5 bases at J, with 10 bases between. This CDR3 comprises 11 residues. Germline CDR1 SNHLY, CDR2 FYNNEI. CDR3 in DNA: TGTGCCAGTCAACGGGGAACTGAAGCTTTCTTT. The encoded protein is CASQRGTEAFF.

The rearrangement links TRBV30 to TRBJ1-4, with no clear D. From germline, CDR1 is GTSNPN and CDR2 SVGIG (reference sequence). The CDR3 is 11 amino acids. Trimming shortened V by 5 bases and J by 2 bases, and 3 bases separated the two germline ends. The CDR3 spells CAWQTNEKLFF. In DNA, the CDR3 is TGTGCCTGGCAGACTAATGAAAAACTGTTTTTT.